This TCR beta chain was documented in a study of STAT5B mutations in CD4+ large granular lymphocyte leukemia. TCRdb keeps only in-frame clones here, not all; method: immunoSEQ multiplex PCR. Of about 30,000 clones listed, roughly 85% are singletons. Germline CDR1 LGHNA, CDR2 YSLEER. The CDR3 contains 14 residues. Between the trimmed V and J ends, which lost 0 bases and 2 bases, there was a span of 7 bases. Only one count was recorded for this clone. Sequencing was performed on CD4+ T cells from blood buffy coats. This TCR came from a human donor in good health. The chain recombines TRBV4-3 with TRBJ1-2; D might be TRBD1 (6 bases). CDR3 protein: CASSQEGQNYGYTF. In nucleotides, the CDR3 is TGCGCCAGCAGCCAAGAGGGACAAAACTATGGCTACACCTTC.